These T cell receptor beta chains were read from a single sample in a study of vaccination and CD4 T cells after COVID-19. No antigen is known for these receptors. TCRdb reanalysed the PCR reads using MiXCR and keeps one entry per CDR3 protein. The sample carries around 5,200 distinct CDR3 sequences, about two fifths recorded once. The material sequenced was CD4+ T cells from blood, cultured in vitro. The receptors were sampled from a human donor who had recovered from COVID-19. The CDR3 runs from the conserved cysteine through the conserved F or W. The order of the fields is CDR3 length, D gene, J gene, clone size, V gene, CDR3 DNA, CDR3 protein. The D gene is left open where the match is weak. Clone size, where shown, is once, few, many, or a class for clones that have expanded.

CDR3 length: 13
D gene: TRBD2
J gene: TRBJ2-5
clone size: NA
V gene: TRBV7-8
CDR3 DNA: TGTGCCAGCAGCATACTAGCGGGAGAGACCCAGTACTTC
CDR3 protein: CASSILAGETQYF

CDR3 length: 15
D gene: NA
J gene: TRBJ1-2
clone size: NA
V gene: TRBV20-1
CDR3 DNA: TGCAGTGCAACCGAATCGGCAGAGACTAACTATGGCTACACCTTC
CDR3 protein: CSATESAETNYGYTF

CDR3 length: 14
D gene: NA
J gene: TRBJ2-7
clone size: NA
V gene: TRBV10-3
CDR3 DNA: TGTGCCATCAGTGAGTCCCGACAGGTAGTAGAGCAGTACTTC
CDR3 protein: CAISESRQVVEQYF

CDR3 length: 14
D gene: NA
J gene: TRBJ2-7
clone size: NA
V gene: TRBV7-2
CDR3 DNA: TGTGCCAGCAGCTTATTCCAGGCCTCCTACGAGCAGTACTTC
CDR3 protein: CASSLFQASYEQYF

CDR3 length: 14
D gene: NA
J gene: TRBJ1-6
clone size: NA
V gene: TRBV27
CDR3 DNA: TGTGCCAGCAGACCAGGAGTACTGGCTTCACCCCTCCACTTT
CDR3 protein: CASRPGVLASPLHF

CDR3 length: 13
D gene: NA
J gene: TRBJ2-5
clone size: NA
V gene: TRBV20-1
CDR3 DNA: TGCAGTGCTAGAGGACAGTACCAAGAGACCCAGTACTTC
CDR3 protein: CSARGQYQETQYF

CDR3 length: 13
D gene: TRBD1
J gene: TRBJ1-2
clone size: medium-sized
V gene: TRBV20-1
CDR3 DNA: TGCAGTGCTAGTTCCCAGGGGGTCTATGGCTACACCTTC
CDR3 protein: CSASSQGVYGYTF

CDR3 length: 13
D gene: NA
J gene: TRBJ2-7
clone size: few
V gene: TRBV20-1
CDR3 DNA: TGCAGTGCTAGAATCAGTGAGACCTACGAGCAGTACTTC
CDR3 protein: CSARISETYEQYF

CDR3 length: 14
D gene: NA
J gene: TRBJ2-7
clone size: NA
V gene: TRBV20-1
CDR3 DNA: TGCAGTGCTAGTGGGCAGGGTCGCCCCTACGAGCAGTACTTC
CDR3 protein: CSASGQGRPYEQYF

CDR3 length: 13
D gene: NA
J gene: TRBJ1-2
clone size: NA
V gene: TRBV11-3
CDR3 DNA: TGTGCCAGCAGCCCAAGTGGGGCGCCCGGCTACACCTTC
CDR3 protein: CASSPSGAPGYTF

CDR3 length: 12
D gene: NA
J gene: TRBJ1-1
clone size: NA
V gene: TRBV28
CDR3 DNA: TGTGCCAGCCGGCTTTCGGGGACTGAAGCTTTCTTT
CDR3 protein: CASRLSGTEAFF

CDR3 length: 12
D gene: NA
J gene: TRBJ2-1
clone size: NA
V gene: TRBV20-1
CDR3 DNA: TGCAGTGCTGGCCCGAAGGGAAATGAGCAGTTCTTC
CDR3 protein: CSAGPKGNEQFF

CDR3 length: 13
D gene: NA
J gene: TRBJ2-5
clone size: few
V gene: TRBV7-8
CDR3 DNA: TGTGCCAGCAGCTATGGGGACCGAGAGACCCAGTACTTC
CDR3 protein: CASSYGDRETQYF

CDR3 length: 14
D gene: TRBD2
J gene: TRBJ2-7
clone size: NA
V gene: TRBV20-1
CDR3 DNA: TGCAGTGCAACCCTAGCGGGGCTTGAGGACGAGCAGTACTTC
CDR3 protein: CSATLAGLEDEQYF

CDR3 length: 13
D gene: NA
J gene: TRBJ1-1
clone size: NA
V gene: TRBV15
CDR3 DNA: TGTGCCACCAGCAGTCCTACTGAGGTGGAAGCTTTCTTT
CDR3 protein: CATSSPTEVEAFF

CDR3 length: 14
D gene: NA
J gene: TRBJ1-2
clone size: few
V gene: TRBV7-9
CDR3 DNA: TGTGCCAGCACCCCCTCCGGGGACTACTATGGCTACACCTTC
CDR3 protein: CASTPSGDYYGYTF

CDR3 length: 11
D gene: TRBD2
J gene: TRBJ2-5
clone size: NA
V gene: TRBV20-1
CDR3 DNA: TGCAGTGGGGGGGGAAGAGAGACCCAGTACTTC
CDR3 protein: CSGGGRETQYF

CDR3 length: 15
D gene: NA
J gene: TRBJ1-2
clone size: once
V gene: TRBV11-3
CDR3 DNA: TGTGCCAGCAGCTTAGACAACAGGGCTAACTATGGCTACACCTTC
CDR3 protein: CASSLDNRANYGYTF

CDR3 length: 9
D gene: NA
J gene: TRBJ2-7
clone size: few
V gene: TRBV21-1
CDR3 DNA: TGTGCCACCATTTACGAGCAGTACTTC
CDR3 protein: CATIYEQYF

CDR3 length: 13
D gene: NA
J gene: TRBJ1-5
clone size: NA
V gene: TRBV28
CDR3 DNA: TGTGCCAGCAGTGTTACAGGGTATCAGCCCCAGCATTTT
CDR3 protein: CASSVTGYQPQHF

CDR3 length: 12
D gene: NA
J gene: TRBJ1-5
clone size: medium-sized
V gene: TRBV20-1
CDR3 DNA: TGCAGTGCTCGTAGGACCGATCAGCCCCAGCATTTT
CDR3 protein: CSARRTDQPQHF

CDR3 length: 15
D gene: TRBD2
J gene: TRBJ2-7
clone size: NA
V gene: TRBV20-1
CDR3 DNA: TGCAGTGCTAGAGGGCTAGCGGGGGGGACCTACGAGCAGTACTTC
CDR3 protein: CSARGLAGGTYEQYF

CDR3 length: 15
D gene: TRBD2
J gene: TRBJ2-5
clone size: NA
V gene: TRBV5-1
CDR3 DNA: TGCGCCAGCAGGGATAGGGCGGGGGGACAAGAGACCCAGTACTTC
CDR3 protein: CASRDRAGGQETQYF

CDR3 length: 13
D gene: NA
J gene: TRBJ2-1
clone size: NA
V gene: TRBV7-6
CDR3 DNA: TGTGCCAGCAGTCGAAGGGAGTACAATGAGCAGTTCTTC
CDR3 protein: CASSRREYNEQFF

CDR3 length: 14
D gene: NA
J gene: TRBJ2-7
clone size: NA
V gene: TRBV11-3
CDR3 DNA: TGTGCCAGCAGCTTATCGGCAGGGATATACGAGCAGTACTTC
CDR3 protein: CASSLSAGIYEQYF

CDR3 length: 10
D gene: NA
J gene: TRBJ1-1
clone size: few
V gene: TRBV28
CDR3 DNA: TGTGCCAGCAGTTATGTGGAAGCTTTCTTT
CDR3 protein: CASSYVEAFF

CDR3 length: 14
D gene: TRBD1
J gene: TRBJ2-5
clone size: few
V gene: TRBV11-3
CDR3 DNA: TGTGCCAGCAGCTTATCCCAGGGGGTAGAGACCCAGTACTTC
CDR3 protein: CASSLSQGVETQYF

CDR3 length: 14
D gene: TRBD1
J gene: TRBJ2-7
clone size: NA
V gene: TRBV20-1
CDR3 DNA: TGCAGTGCCTCCCGGACAGGGATCCCCTACGAGCAGTACTTC
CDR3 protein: CSASRTGIPYEQYF

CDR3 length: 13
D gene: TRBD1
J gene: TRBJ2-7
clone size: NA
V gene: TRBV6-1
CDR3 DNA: TGTGCCAGCAGAGGGACAGGGGACGACGAGCAGTACTTC
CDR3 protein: CASRGTGDDEQYF

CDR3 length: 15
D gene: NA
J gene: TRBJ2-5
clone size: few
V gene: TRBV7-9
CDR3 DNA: TGTGCCAGCACCGGACTAAGGGGATCGGCTGAGACCCAGTACTTC
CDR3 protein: CASTGLRGSAETQYF

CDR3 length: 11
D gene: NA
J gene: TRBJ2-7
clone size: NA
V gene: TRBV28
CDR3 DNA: TGTGCCAGCAGTTCCGGGCGCGAGCAGTACTTC
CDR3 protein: CASSSGREQYF

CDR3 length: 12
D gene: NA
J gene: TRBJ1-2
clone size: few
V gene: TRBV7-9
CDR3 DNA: TGTGCCAGCAGCAGAGAGCGGTCCGGCTACACCTTC
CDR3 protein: CASSRERSGYTF

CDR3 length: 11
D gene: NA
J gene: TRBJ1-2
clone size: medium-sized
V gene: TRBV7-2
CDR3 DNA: TGTGCCAGCAGCTTAGCTGGAGGCTACACCTTC
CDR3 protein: CASSLAGGYTF

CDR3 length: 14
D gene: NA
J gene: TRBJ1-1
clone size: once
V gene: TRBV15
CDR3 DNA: TGTGCCACCAGCACCGCGGTATTGAACACTGAAGCTTTCTTT
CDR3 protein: CATSTAVLNTEAFF

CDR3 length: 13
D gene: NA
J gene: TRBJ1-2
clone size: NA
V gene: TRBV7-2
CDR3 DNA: TGTGCCAGCAGCACTAGGGGGTTATATGGCTACACCTTC
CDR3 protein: CASSTRGLYGYTF

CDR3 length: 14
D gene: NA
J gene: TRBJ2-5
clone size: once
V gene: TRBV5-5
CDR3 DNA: TGTGCCAGCAGCCTAATGCCAGGGCAAGAGACCCAGTACTTC
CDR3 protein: CASSLMPGQETQYF

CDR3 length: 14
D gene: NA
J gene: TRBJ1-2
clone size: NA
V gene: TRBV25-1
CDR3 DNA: TGTGCCAGCAGTGACAGGGCACAGGTGAATGGCTACACCTTC
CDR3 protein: CASSDRAQVNGYTF

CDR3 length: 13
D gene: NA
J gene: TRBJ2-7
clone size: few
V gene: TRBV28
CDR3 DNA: TGTGCCAGCAATGGCGGATCCACATACGAGCAGTACTTC
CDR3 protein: CASNGGSTYEQYF

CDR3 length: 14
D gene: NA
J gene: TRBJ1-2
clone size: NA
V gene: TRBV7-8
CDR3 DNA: TGTGCCAGCAGCAAAGGGGCAGGGTGGGATGGCTACACCTTC
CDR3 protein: CASSKGAGWDGYTF

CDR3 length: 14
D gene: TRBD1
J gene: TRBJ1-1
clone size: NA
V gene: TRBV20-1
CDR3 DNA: TGCAGTGCTAGAGGGTTGGACAGGGCCGACCGAGCTTTCTTT
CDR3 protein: CSARGLDRADRAFF

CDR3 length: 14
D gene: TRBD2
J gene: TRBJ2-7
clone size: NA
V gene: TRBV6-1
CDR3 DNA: TGTGCCAGCAGTCGGACTAGCGGGCCCTACGAGCAGTACTTC
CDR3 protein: CASSRTSGPYEQYF

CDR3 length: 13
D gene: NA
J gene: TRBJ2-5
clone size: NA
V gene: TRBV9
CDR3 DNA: TGTGCCAGCAGCGTAGGTGGGTGGGAGACCCAGTACTTC
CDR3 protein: CASSVGGWETQYF

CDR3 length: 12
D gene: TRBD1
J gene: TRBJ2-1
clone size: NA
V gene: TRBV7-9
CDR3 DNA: TGTGCCAGCAGCCTCGACAGGGGTGGGCAGTTCTTC
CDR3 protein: CASSLDRGGQFF

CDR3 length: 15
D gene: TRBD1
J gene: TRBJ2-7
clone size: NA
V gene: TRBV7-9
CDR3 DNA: TGTGCCAGCAGCCGGCCGGGACAGGGCGGGTACGAGCAGTACTTC
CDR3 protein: CASSRPGQGGYEQYF

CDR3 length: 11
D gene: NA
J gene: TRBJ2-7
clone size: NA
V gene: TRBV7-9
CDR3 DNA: TGTGCCAGCAGGAGCTCCTACGAGCAGTACTTC
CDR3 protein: CASRSSYEQYF

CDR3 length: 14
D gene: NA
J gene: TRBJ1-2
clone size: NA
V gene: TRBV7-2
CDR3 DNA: TGTGCCAGCAGCTACTACAGGACTAACTATGGCTACACCTTC
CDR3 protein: CASSYYRTNYGYTF

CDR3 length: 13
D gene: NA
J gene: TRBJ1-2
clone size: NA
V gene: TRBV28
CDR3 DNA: TGTGCCAGCAGGGGCGCCAGGGGAGGTGGCTACACCTTC
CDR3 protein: CASRGARGGGYTF

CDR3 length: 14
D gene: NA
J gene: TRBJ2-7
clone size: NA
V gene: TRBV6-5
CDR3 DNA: TGTGCCAGCAGTTACTCGAAGGGCCGTGGGGAGCAGTACTTC
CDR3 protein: CASSYSKGRGEQYF

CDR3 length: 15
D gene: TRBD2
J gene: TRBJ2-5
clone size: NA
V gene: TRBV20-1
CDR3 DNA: TGCAGTGCTAGAGATCCGGGAGGGCCCGGGGAGACCCAGTACTTC
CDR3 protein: CSARDPGGPGETQYF

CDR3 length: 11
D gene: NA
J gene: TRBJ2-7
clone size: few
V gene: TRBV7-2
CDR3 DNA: TGTGCCAGCGGCGAGACACACTCCCTTTACTTC
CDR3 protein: CASGETHSLYF

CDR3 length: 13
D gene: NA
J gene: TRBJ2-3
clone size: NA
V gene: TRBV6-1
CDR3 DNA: TGTGCCAGCACTGTAAGGGGGAGGGATACGCAGTATTTT
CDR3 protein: CASTVRGRDTQYF